These 21 T cell receptor beta chains share one sample of origin, sequenced in a study of beta chain features in type 1 diabetes. Study outcomes and limitations: All four CD4+ subsets from Type 1 diabetes patients carried moderately but significantly shorter TCRB CDR3s.

The antigens of these receptors remain unknown. cDNA synthesis used the whole RNA isolate, giving expressed TCRB sequences. Data came from immunoSEQ multiplex PCR; TCRdb stores just in-frame clones and leaves some out. The table has about 260,000 clones, around 24% seen once. Sequenced: naive CD4+ T cells from blood. The source of these receptors is a young woman with type 1 diabetes.

This clone was observed a few times. The genes are TRBV30 and TRBJ2-1; 10 bases match TRBD2. In germline, CDR1 is GTSNPN, CDR2 SVGIG (reference sequence). V gave up 4 bases and J gave up 14 bases; unmatched junction bases: 17. The CDR3 covers 15 residues. The CDR3 is CAWNREGLAPIRKFF. CDR3 DNA: TGTGCCTGGAACAGGGAGGGACTAGCGCCTATCCGGAAGTTCTTC.

This chain joins TRBV5-1 and TRBJ1-2, with D possibly TRBD1 on 6 matching bases. The CDR3 is 15 amino acids. V dropped 6 bases and J dropped 2 bases, with 17 bases sitting between them. CDR1 is SGHRS, CDR2 YFSETQ, per germline. The CDR3 region is CASKVGLGHNYGYTF. Here the CDR3 DNA reads TGCGCCAGCAAGGTGGGTCTGGGACACAACTATGGCTACACCTTC.

Only a few counts were recorded for this clone. The rearrangement joins TRBV9 to TRBJ2-1, with 14 bases fitting TRBD2. V was clipped by 3 bases and J by 6 bases; unmatched bases: 2. The CDR3 has 15 amino acids. Germline assignment: CDR1 SGDLS and CDR2 YYNGEE. Here the CDR3 reads CASSDGLAGGNEQFF. CDR3 sequence (DNA): TGTGCCAGCAGCGACGGACTAGCGGGAGGCAATGAGCAGTTCTTC.

This clone occurred a few times. V gene TRBV29-1 combines with J gene TRBJ2-6, with D unclear. Germline-derived CDR1 and CDR2 are SQVTM and ANQGSEA. The CDR3 is made up of 20 amino acids. The V gene lost 8 bases and the J gene lost 4 bases, with 33 bases spanning the gap. The CDR3 DNA sequence: TGCAGCTTTCAGTACAGCACAAGGATATACTTAAATTTCGGGGCCAACGTCCTGACTTTC. The encoded protein is CSFQYSTRIYLNFGANVLTF.

The chain is built from TRBV19 and TRBJ1-2; 8 bases match TRBD1. Germline V CDR1 and CDR2: LNHDA, SQIVND (reference sequence). The CDR3 totals 14 residues. V was clipped by 5 bases and J by 4 bases; unmatched bases: 6. As DNA, the CDR3 is TGTGCCAGTAGTGTCGGACAGGGCGGCTATGGCTACACCTTC. This codes for CASSVGQGGYGYTF.

V is TRBV2 and J is TRBJ2-5; 8 bases agree with TRBD1. V shed 6 bases and J 4 bases; nucleotides not matched to a gene: 1. The CDR3 loop spans 12 amino acids. Germline V CDR1 and CDR2: SNHLY, FYNNEI. The CDR3 nucleotides read TGTGCCAGCAGCAGGGGGCGAGAGACCCAGTACTTC. It codes for CASSRGRETQYF.

The genes are TRBV7-2 and TRBJ2-2; 7 bases align to TRBD2. This CDR3 region has 13 residues. The germline gives CDR1 SGHTA, CDR2 FQGNSA. The junction had 5 bases not matched to a gene; V was cut back by 11 bases and J by 2 bases. Here the CDR3 DNA reads TGTGCCGGGCTAGCGGTTAACACCGGGGAGCTGTTTTTT. This sequence encodes CAGLAVNTGELFF.

The chain is built from TRBV5-1 and TRBJ1-1; 8 bases align to TRBD1. The CDR3 totals 14 residues. V gave up 4 bases and J gave up 3 bases; unmatched junction bases: 5. CDR1 and CDR2 (germline): SGHRS, YFSETQ. The DNA of the CDR3 is TGCGCCAGCAGCCCCGGACAGGGTGACACTGAAGCTTTCTTT. Amino acid sequence: CASSPGQGDTEAFF.

The chain links TRBV5-4 to TRBJ2-6; the D is unclear. The CDR3 has 16 residues. The V gene lost 4 bases and the J gene lost 2 bases, with 13 bases spanning the gap. The germline gives CDR1 SGHNT, CDR2 YYREEE (reference sequence). As DNA, the CDR3 is TGTGCCAGCAGCCGCTTGGCCGCAGCTGGGGCCAACGTCCTGACTTTC. Protein sequence: CASSRLAAAGANVLTF.

This clone was counted only a few times. The chain couples TRBV5-5 to TRBJ2-3, with TRBD2 as a possible D gene (6 bases). This CDR3 is 13 amino acids long. The germline V gene encodes CDR1 SGHKS and CDR2 YYEKEE (reference sequence). With 3 bases removed from V and 2 bases from J, the gap between germline ends came to 7 bases. The chain's CDR3 is CASSWDFTDTQYF. CDR3 nucleotide sequence: TGTGCCAGCAGCTGGGACTTCACAGATACGCAGTATTTT.

This clone showed up just a few times. This chain joins TRBV7-6 and TRBJ2-1, with TRBD2 matching over 12 bases. In germline, CDR1 is SGHVS, CDR2 FNYEAQ. The CDR3 covers 17 residues. Trimming cost V 4 bases and J 9 bases; bases outside gene matches: 13. The CDR3, as DNA: TGTGCCAGCAGCTCACCCTTTACTAGCGGGAGGTCTGTTGAGCAGTTCTTC. Amino acid sequence: CASSSPFTSGRSVEQFF.

The chain is built from TRBV29-1 and TRBJ1-2; the match to TRBD1 covers 8 bases. The germline gives CDR1 SQVTM, CDR2 ANQGSEA. V lost 4 bases, J lost 6 bases, and 4 bases stayed unmatched. This CDR3 is 12 amino acids long. The CDR3 DNA sequence: TGCAGCGTTGGACAGGGGAAGGATGGCTACACCTTC. This translates into CSVGQGKDGYTF.

In this sample, this clone turned up a few times. The gene calls are TRBV4-1 and TRBJ2-1, with D possibly being TRBD1 (5 bases). The CDR3 extends over 15 amino acids. Germline lookup yields CDR1 MGHRA and CDR2 YSYEKL. Trimming took off 4 bases at V and 3 bases at J, with 13 bases between the two ends. The CDR3 DNA reads TGCGCCAGCAGCCTTGCAGGGTTCGGCTACAATGAGCAGTTCTTC. Translating gives CASSLAGFGYNEQFF.

The chain links TRBV6-5 to TRBJ2-5, with D possibly being TRBD1 (6 bases). The germline V gene encodes CDR1 MNHEY and CDR2 SVGAGI. Trimming removed 5 bases at V and 5 bases at J, with 15 bases between. This CDR3 has 14 amino acids. CDR3 sequence (DNA): TGTGCCAGCAGTCCGACACAGGGAAGGGAGACCCAGTACTTC. The encoded protein is CASSPTQGRETQYF.

CDR3 nucleotide sequence: TGTGCCAGCTCACCACCTTCCAGGCGGGGTAGCACTGAAGCTTTCTTT. Translating gives CASSPPSRRGSTEAFF. The chain couples TRBV18 to TRBJ1-1; D is ambiguous. Trimming cost V 0 bases and J 4 bases, with 15 bases left between them. The V gene's germline CDR1 is KGHSH and CDR2 LQKENI. The CDR3 runs to 16 residues.

This clone has a handful of counts. This chain links TRBV5-1 with TRBJ1-4; the match to TRBD1 covers 9 bases. J lost 11 bases, V lost 4 bases, and 9 bases had no gene match. Germline CDR1 is SGHRS and CDR2 is YFSETQ. The CDR3 spans 14 residues. Here the CDR3 reads CASSPGTGMDKLFF. Here the CDR3 DNA reads TGCGCCAGCAGCCCCGGGACAGGGATGGACAAACTGTTTTTT.

The chain links TRBV4-1 to TRBJ2-7, with 8 bases identical to TRBD1. Germline assignment: CDR1 MGHRA and CDR2 YSYEKL. CDR3 length: 14 amino acids. V shed 3 bases, J shed 5 bases, and the junction held 6 bases outside the gene matches. The CDR3 spells CASSQRQGTHEQYF. DNA for the CDR3: TGCGCCAGCAGCCAGAGACAGGGGACGCACGAGCAGTACTTC.

The genes are TRBV29-1 and TRBJ2-3, with a tentative D call TRBD2 (6 bases). Germline CDR1 SQVTM, CDR2 ANQGSEA. V was cut by 0 bases and J by 4 bases, with 17 bases left in between. There are 16 residues in the CDR3. The CDR3 loop reads CSVEDPNSGLADTQYF. CDR3 DNA: TGCAGCGTTGAAGATCCCAACAGCGGGTTGGCAGATACGCAGTATTTT.

This clone showed up just a few times. The chain recombines TRBV29-1 with TRBJ2-1; TRBD2 matches 9 bases. This CDR3 contains 13 residues. Germline V gives CDR1 SQVTM, CDR2 ANQGSEA. Losses at the gene ends were 4 bases for V and 8 bases for J; bases not matched to a gene: 6. Here the CDR3 reads CSVAGGRAHEQFF. In nucleotides, the CDR3 is TGCAGCGTTGCCGGCGGGAGGGCCCATGAGCAGTTCTTC.

The chain combines TRBV6-6 with TRBJ1-2, with D perhaps matching TRBD1 (5 bases). The ends were cut back, 6 bases at V and 0 bases at J, with 11 bases in the middle. Per the germline V gene, CDR1 is MNHNY and CDR2 is SVGAGI (reference sequence). CDR3 length equals 14 residues. The DNA for the CDR3 is TGTGCCAGCAGCCCCAGGGCGACTAACTATGGCTACACCTTC. The encoded protein is CASSPRATNYGYTF.

The chain is built from TRBV27 and TRBJ1-2; D is perhaps TRBD1 (5 bases). From germline, CDR1 is MNHEY and CDR2 SMNVEV (reference sequence). The ends were cut back, 5 bases at V and 6 bases at J, with 13 bases in the middle. The CDR3 loop spans 13 amino acids. CDR3: CASSREGRNGYTF. DNA of the CDR3: TGTGCCAGCAGTCGGGAGGGGAGGAATGGCTACACCTTC.